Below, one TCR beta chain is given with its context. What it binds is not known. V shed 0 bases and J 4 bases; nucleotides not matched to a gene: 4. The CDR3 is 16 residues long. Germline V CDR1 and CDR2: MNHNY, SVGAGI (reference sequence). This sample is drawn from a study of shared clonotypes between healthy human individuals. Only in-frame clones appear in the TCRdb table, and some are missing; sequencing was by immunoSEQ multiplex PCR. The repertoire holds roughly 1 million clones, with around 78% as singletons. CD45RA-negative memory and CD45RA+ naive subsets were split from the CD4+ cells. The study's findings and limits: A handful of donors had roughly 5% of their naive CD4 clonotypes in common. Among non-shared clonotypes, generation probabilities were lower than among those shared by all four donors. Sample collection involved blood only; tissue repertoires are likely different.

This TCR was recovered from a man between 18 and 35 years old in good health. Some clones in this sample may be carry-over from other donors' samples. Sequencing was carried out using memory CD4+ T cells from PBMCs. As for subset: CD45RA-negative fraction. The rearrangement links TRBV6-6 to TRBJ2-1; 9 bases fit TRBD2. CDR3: CASSYSGAGGYNEQFF. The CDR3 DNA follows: TGTGCCAGCAGTTACTCCGGGGCGGGAGGGTACAATGAGCAGTTCTTC.